The rows below give T cell receptor beta chains drawn from one sample of a study of post-analysis software for immune sequencing data. Via MiXCR, TCRdb re-called the PCR reads, giving one row per CDR3 protein. The sample lists about 150,000 distinct CDR3 sequences, roughly 30% occurring once. The sequenced sample consisted of blood. These TCRs come from a girl aged 5 to 17 with multiple sclerosis. Both conserved end residues are part of each CDR3. D genes are given only for firm matches. The size of a clone is reported for some rows only, either as once, few or many, or as a class for expanded clones.

J gene	D gene	clone size	V gene	CDR3 DNA	CDR3 protein
TRBJ2-3	-	many	TRBV7-9	TGTGCCAGCAGCTTACCAGTTCCCACAGATACGCAGTATTTT	CASSLPVPTDTQYF
TRBJ2-3	TRBD2	-	TRBV4-1	TGCGCCAGCAGCCAAGATAGTCCCCTTGGGCTAGCGGGGAGCACAGATACGCAGTATTTT	CASSQDSPLGLAGSTDTQYF
TRBJ2-3	TRBD1	many	TRBV10-3	TGTGCCATCAGAGCCGACAGGGAAGGGGGCACAGATACGCAGTATTTT	CAIRADREGGTDTQYF
TRBJ2-7	-	many	TRBV7-7	TGTGCCAGCAGCCCCAGGTGGGCAGGAGAGGGCGAGCAGTACTTC	CASSPRWAGEGEQYF
TRBJ2-7	-	many	TRBV10-3	TGTGCCATCAGTGAGACCGGGACGACCTACGAGCAGTACTTC	CAISETGTTYEQYF
TRBJ1-1	-	-	TRBV6-6	TGTGCCAGCAGTTCCAGGGTAGCGAGCACTGAAGCTTTCTTT	CASSSRVASTEAFF
TRBJ1-5	TRBD1	few	TRBV7-9	TGTGCCAGTTCCGGGACAGGGAATCAGCCCCAGCATTTT	CASSGTGNQPQHF
TRBJ2-7	TRBD1	many	TRBV12-3/TRBV12-4	TGTGCCAGCAGTTTGTGGGACAGCTACGAGCAGTACTTC	CASSLWDSYEQYF
TRBJ2-7	-	many	TRBV29-1	TGCAGCGCGGGACAACGGTTTAGGGAGCAGTACTTC	CSAGQRFREQYF
TRBJ1-1	-	-	TRBV10-3	TGTGCCATCAGTGAGTCGTCGGTTATGAACACTGAAGCTTTCTTT	CAISESSVMNTEAFF
TRBJ2-3	-	-	TRBV4-1	TGCGCCAGCAGTCGGTCTCCTAGCTCGGGAACAGATACGCAGTATTTT	CASSRSPSSGTDTQYF
TRBJ2-7	-	many	TRBV20-1	TGCAGTGCTAGAACCAGAAGGACCCCGGACCTTAACGAGAGGGGACAGCAGTACTTC	CSARTRRTPDLNERGQQYF
TRBJ2-2	-	-	TRBV7-3	TGTGCCAGCAGCTTACAGGGTCTCGGCACCGGGGAGCTGTTTTTT	CASSLQGLGTGELFF
TRBJ2-5	-	many	TRBV10-3	TGTGCCATCAGTGACAGGGGACAAGAGACCCAGTACTTC	CAISDRGQETQYF
TRBJ1-1	TRBD1	-	TRBV6-5	TGTGCCAGCAGTTACTCCCGAACAGGGGTGGGGAACACTGAAGCTTTCTTT	CASSYSRTGVGNTEAFF
TRBJ2-7	-	-	TRBV6-1	TGTGCCAGCCGGACCGGACTTTGGGCCGAGCAGTACTTC	CASRTGLWAEQYF
TRBJ2-2	-	-	TRBV5-1	TGCGCCAGCACTAGAGGGACGAACACCGGGGAGCTGTTTTTT	CASTRGTNTGELFF
TRBJ2-5	-	-	TRBV7-2	TGTGCCAGCAGCTCATCCGGGACGCCGACGGAGACCCAGTACTTC	CASSSSGTPTETQYF
TRBJ1-2	-	-	TRBV14	TGTGCCAGCAGCCAACAGGGAGTGGGTTATGGCTACACCTTC	CASSQQGVGYGYTF
TRBJ2-3	-	many	TRBV5-1	TGCGCCAGCAGCTTGAGAGGATTCCCCACAGATACGCAGTATTTT	CASSLRGFPTDTQYF
TRBJ2-1	-	few	TRBV19	TGTGCCAGTAGTATCGCGAGTGAGCAGTTCTTC	CASSIASEQFF
TRBJ2-1	TRBD1	few	TRBV28	TGTGCCAGCACTGGACAGGGCCGGACGCCGTTCTTC	CASTGQGRTPFF
TRBJ1-1	TRBD1	few	TRBV7-3	TGTGCCAGCAGCTTCGGGGGACAGGAAGCTTTCTTT	CASSFGGQEAFF
TRBJ2-4	-	few	TRBV12-3/TRBV12-4	TGTGCCAGCAGCCTAAACAAAAACATTCAGTACTTC	CASSLNKNIQYF
TRBJ1-2	-	many	TRBV15	TGTGCCACCAGCAGAGATGAAAGGGGCCCTCCCTATGGCTACACCTTC	CATSRDERGPPYGYTF
TRBJ1-4	-	few	TRBV5-1	TGCGCCAGCAGCGGACAAGGAGGATCGGCTGAAAAACTGTTTTTT	CASSGQGGSAEKLFF